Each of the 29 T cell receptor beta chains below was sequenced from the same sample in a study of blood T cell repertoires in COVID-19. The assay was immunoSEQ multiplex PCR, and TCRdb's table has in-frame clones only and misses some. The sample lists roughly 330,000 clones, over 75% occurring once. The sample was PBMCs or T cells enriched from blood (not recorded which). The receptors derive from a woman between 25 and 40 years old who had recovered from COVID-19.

The chain's CDR3 is CASSYGAGASYNEQFF. In DNA, the CDR3 is TGTGCCAGCAGTTACGGCGCGGGGGCCTCCTACAATGAGCAGTTCTTC. The V and J genes are TRBV6-5 and TRBJ2-1; a weak D match, TRBD2 (7 bases). The CDR3 length is 16 residues. Germline values: CDR1 MNHEY, CDR2 SVGAGI. The V end lost 2 bases, the J end lost 0 bases, and 11 bases lay between the germline ends.

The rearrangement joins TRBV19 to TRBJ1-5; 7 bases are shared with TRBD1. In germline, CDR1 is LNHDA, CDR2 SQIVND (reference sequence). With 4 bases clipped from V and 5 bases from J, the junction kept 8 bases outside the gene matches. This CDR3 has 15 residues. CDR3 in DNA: TGTGCCAGTAGTAGTGACGCGACAGGGTATCAGCCCCAGCATTTT. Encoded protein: CASSSDATGYQPQHF.

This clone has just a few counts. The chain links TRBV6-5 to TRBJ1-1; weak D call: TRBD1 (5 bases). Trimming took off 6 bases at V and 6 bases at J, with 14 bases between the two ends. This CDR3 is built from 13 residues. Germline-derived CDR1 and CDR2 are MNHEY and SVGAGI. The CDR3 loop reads CASRPTGGAEAFF. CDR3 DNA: TGTGCCAGCAGGCCAACAGGCGGCGCTGAAGCTTTCTTT.

This CDR3 is CASSYAGTGDEQYF. As DNA, the CDR3 is TGTGCCAGCAGTTACGCGGGAACGGGGGACGAGCAGTACTTC. This sequence joins TRBV6-5 and TRBJ2-7; TRBD2 might be the D (6 bases). Germline-derived CDR1 and CDR2 are MNHEY and SVGAGI. With 2 bases removed from V and 5 bases from J, the gap between germline ends came to 13 bases. CDR3 length: 14 amino acids.

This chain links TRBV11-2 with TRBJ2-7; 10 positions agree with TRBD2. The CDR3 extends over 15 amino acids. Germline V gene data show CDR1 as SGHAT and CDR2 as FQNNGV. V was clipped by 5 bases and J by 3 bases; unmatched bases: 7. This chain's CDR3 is CASSPRTSGIYEQYF. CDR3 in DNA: TGTGCCAGCAGCCCTAGGACTAGCGGTATCTACGAGCAGTACTTC.

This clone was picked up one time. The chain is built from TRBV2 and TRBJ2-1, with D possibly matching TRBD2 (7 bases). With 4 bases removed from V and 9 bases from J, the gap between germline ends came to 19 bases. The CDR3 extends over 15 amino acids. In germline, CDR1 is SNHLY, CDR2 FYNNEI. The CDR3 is CASSGWGGRYSEQFF. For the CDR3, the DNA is TGTGCCAGCAGTGGATGGGGGGGCCGATATAGTGAGCAGTTCTTC.

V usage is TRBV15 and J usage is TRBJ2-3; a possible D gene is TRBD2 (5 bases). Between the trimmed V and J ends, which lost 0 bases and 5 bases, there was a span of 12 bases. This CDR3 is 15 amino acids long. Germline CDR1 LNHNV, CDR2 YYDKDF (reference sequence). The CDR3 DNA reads TGTGCCACCAGCAGAGAAGGCGGGTGGGGAGATACGCAGTATTTT. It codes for CATSREGGWGDTQYF.

The CDR3 DNA reads as TGCGCCAGCAGGTCGGGACTAGCGGGGGGCAATGAGCAGTTCTTC. It yields the protein CASRSGLAGGNEQFF. The V call is TRBV4-1, the J call TRBJ2-1; 15 bases align to TRBD2. Trimming cost V 6 bases and J 6 bases; bases outside gene matches: 3. The CDR3 is 15 amino acids. Germline CDR1 reads MGHRA; CDR2 reads YSYEKL.

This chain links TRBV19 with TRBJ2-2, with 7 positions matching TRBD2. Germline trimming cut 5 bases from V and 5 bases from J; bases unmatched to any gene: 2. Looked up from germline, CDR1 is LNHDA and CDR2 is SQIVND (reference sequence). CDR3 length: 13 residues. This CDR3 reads CASSLGGTGELFF. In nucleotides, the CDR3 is TGTGCCAGTAGTCTCGGGGGGACCGGGGAGCTGTTTTTT. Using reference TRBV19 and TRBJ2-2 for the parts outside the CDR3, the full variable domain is DGGITQSPKYLFRKEGQNVTLSCEQNLNHDAMYWYRQDPGQGLRLIYYSQIVNDFQKGDIAEGYSVSREKKESFPLTVTSAQKNPTAFYLCASSLGGTGELFFGEGSRLTVL.

CDR3 sequence: CASSAGLAGTTDTQYF. In nucleotides, the CDR3 is TGTGCCAGCAGCGCCGGACTAGCGGGGACCACAGATACGCAGTATTTT. The rearrangement uses TRBV9 and TRBJ2-3, with TRBD2 matching over 12 bases. Germline V gene sequence: CDR1 SGDLS, CDR2 YYNGEE. The ends lost 3 bases at V and 2 bases at J; junction bases unmatched: 4. This CDR3 is 16 amino acids long. The entire variable domain, with the rest obtained from reference TRBV9 and TRBJ2-3, is as follows: DSGVTQTPKHLITATGQRVTLRCSPRSGDLSVYWYQQSLDQGLQFLIQYYNGEERAKGNILERFSAQQFPDLHSELNLSSLELGDSALYFCASSAGLAGTTDTQYFGPGTRLTVL.

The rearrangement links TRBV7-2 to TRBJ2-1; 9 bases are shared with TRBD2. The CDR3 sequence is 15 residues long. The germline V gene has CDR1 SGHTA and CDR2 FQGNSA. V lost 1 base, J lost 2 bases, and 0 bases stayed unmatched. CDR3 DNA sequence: TGTGCCAGCAGCTTAGGGACTAGCGCCTACAATGAGCAGTTCTTC. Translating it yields CASSLGTSAYNEQFF.

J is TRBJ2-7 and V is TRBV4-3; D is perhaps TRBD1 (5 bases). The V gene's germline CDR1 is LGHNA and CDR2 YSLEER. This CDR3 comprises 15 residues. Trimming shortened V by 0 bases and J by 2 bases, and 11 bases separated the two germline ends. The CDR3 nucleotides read TGCGCCAGCAGCCAAGATCTTAGCAGGGCCTACGAGCAGTACTTC. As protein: CASSQDLSRAYEQYF.

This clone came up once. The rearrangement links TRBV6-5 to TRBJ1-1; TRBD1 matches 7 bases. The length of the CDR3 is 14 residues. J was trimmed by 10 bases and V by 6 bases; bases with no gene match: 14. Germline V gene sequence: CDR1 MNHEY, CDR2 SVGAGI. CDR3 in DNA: TGTGCCAGCAGGCGACAGGGTCAACCTTTCGTAGCTTTCTTT. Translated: CASRRQGQPFVAFF.

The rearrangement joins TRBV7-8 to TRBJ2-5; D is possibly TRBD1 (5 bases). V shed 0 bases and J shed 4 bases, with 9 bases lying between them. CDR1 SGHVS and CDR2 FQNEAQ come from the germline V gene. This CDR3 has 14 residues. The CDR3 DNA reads TGTGCCAGCAGCTTAGCAGGGGATGCAGAGACCCAGTACTTC. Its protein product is CASSLAGDAETQYF.

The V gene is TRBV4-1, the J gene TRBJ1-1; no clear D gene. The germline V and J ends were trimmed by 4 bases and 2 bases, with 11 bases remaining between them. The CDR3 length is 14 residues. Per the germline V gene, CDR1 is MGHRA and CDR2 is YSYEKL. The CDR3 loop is CASSLVLDNTEAFF. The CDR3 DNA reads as TGCGCCAGCAGCCTGGTCCTAGATAACACTGAAGCTTTCTTT.

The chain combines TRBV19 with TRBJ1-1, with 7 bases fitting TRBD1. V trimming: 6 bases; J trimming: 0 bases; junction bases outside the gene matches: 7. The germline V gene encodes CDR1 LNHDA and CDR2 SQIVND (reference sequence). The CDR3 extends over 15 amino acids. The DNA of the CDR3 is TGTGCCAGTAGCCAAAACAGGGGCATGAACACTGAAGCTTTCTTT. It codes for CASSQNRGMNTEAFF.

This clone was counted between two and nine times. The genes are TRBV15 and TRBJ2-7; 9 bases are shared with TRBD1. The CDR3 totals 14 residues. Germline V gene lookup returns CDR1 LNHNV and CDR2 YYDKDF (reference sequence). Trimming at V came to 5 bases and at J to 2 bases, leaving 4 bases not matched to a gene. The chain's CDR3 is CATSAGQGPYEQYF. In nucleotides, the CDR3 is TGTGCCACCAGCGCGGGACAGGGACCCTACGAGCAGTACTTC.

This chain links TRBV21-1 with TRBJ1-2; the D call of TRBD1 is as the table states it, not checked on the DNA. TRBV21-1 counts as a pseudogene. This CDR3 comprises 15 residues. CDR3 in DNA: TGTGCCAGCAGCAAAATCCCACAGGGTAACTGTGGCTACACCTTC. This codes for CASSKIPQGNCGYTF.

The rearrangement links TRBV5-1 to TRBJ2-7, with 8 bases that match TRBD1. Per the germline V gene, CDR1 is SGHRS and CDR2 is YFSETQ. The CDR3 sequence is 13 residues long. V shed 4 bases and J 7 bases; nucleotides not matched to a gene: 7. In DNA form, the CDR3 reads TGCGCCAGCAGCCTGAGGACAGGGCTGGAGCAGTACTTC. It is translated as CASSLRTGLEQYF.

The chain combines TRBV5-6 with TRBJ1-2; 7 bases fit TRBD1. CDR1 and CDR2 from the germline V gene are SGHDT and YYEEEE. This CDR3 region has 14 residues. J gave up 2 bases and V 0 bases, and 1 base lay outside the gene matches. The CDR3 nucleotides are TGTGCCAGCAGCTTGGAACAGGGGAACTATGGCTACACCTTC. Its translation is CASSLEQGNYGYTF. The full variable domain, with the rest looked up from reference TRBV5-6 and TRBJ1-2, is DAGVTQSPTHLIKTRGQQVTLRCSPKSGHDTVSWYQQALGQGPQFIFQYYEEEERQRGNFPDRFSGHQFPNYSSELNVNALLLGDSALYLCASSLEQGNYGYTFGSGTRLTVV.

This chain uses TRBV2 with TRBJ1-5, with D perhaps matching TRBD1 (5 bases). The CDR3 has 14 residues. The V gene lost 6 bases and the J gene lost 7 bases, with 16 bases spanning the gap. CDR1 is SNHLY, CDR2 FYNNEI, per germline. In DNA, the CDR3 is TGTGCCAGCAGGGACGGGGGAGAACTACAGCCCCAGCATTTT. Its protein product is CASRDGGELQPQHF.

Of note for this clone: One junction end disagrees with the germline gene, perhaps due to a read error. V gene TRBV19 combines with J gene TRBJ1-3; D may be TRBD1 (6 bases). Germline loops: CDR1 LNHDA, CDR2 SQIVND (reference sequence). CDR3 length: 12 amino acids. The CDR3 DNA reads TGTGCCAGTAGTATAGGACGAGGACAGTCGAATTTT. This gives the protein CASSIGRGQSNF.

The CDR3 sequence: CASSVEGSSGTYSYNEQFF. The CDR3 DNA is TGTGCCAGCAGCGTAGAGGGGTCTAGCGGGACCTACTCCTACAATGAGCAGTTCTTC. J is TRBJ2-1 and V is TRBV9; the match to TRBD2 covers 9 bases. CDR1 and CDR2 (germline): SGDLS, YYNGEE. J was trimmed by 0 bases and V by 0 bases; bases with no gene match: 10. This CDR3 is 19 amino acids long.

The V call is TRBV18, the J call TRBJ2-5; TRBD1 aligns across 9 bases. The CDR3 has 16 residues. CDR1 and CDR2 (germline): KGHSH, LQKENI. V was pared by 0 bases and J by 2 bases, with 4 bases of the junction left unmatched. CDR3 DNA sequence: TGTGCCAGCTCACCACCTTTTGACAGGGGGCAAGAGACCCAGTACTTC. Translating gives CASSPPFDRGQETQYF.

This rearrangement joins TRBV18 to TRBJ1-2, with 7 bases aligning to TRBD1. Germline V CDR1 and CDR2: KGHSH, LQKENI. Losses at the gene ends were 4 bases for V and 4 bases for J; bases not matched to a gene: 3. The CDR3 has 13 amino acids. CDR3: CASSRDSLYGYTF. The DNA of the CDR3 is TGTGCCAGCTCACGGGACAGTCTCTATGGCTACACCTTC.

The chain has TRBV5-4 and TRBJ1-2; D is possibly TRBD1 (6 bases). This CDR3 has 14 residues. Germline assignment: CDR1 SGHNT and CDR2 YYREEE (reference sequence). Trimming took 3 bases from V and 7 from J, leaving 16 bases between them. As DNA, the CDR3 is TGTGCCAGCAGCTGGGGGGGCGCCCCCGGTGGCTACACCTTC. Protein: CASSWGGAPGGYTF.

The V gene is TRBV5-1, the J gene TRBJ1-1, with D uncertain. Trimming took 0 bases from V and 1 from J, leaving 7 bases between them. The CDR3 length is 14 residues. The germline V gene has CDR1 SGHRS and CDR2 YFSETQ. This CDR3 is CASSLDSTNTEAFF. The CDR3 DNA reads TGCGCCAGCAGCTTGGACAGCACGAACACTGAAGCTTTCTTT.

DNA for the CDR3: TGTGCCAGTAGCCCCCTAGTAGGTCTACCTACCTTC. This gives the protein CASSPLVGLPTF. The chain recombines TRBV19 with TRBJ1-2; D is unclear. Trimming shortened V by 6 bases and J by 14 bases, and 19 bases separated the two germline ends. Per the germline V gene, CDR1 is LNHDA and CDR2 is SQIVND (reference sequence). The length of the CDR3 is 12 residues.

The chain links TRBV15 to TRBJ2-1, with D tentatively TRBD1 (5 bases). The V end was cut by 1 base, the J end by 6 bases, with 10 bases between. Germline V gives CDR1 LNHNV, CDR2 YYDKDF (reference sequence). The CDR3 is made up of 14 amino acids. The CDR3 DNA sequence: TGTGCCACCAGCAGAGCAGGGTTTAGCAATGAGCAGTTCTTC. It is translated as CATSRAGFSNEQFF.